The entry below describes one T cell receptor (beta chain). This clone was seen only a few times. The clone's antigen remains unknown. It has no much larger one-base neighbor in the sample; base qualities were not kept. This entry comes from a study of PD-L1 blockade in urothelial cancer (dated by TCRdb to about 2017). Background on the whole study: All patients started therapy in about 2014 and received atezolizumab 1,200 mg intravenously every 3 weeks. About 85% of the 29 patients were identified as males with urothelial cancer of bladder origin, and a prior smoking history was reported by 18 of 29 patients. Blood samples gave a median of approximately 150,000 T cells and under 85,000 unique TCRs, with a median clonality of 0.080. Blood samples were analyzed at two time points: 3 weeks after treatment start (second dose) and 6 weeks after treatment start. An exploratory multi-omic analysis was conducted of the somatic, immune and clinical correlates of response to PD-L1 blockade with atezolizumab in urothelial cancer. In the same patients, pretreatment tumors underwent whole exome sequencing and RNA sequencing in addition to TCR sequencing. Durable clinical benefit was defined as a progression-free survival longer than 6 months, and TCR features were additionally tested against progression-free survival and overall survival. An ECOG performance status of 0 or 1 was recorded for the patients, and 0 to 3 prior chemotherapy regimens had been received by the patients. TCR sequencing covered pretreatment tumor samples and matched, serially collected peripheral blood taken before and after atezolizumab treatment. Durable clinical benefit was achieved by nine patients but not by the remaining 20. Twenty-nine patients had pretreatment blood TCR-seq, about 25 had at least one posttreatment blood collection, and about 25 had tumor TCR-seq.

Sequences SNHLY (CDR1) and FYNNEI (CDR2) are obtained from the germline V gene. The CDR3 has 11 amino acids, counting the end cysteine and phenylalanine. Only the CDR3 portion is preserved as DNA: 33 bases, with reading frame beginning at the first base. Trimming takes 9 bases from V and 3 bases from J, and the germline ends sit 7 bases apart. Each PCR received spiked-in synthetic TCR analog templates so that absolute template abundance could be estimated from read counts. The immunoSEQ assay used bias-controlled V and J gene primers to amplify TCRbeta CDR3 regions from genomic DNA. Rearranged TCRbeta segments were sequenced at approximately 20X coverage. As for the authors' bioinformatics: Clustering was used to correct sequencing errors, and CDR3s were annotated against IMGT so that V, D and J genes could be assigned. Out-of-frame and stop-codon sequences were excluded, and only productive TCRbeta rearrangements were used in downstream analyses. Clonality was computed as one minus Shannon entropy normalized by the log of the number of unique productive sequences. Fisher's exact test with Benjamini-Hochberg correction, at a threshold of adjusted p below 0.01, was used to find clones that differed between time points or between blood and tumor. Not all clones reach the TCRdb copy of this immuneACCESS table, which keeps in-frame sequences only. Checked studies attribute under half of the gap to unresolved V genes and leave the rest unexplained. The D gene and trimming were derived from the DNA, and the V and J assignments and clone size from that table. This sample gives roughly 87,000 clones in total; around 90% of them show up just once. The ten largest clones take up 0.85% to 1% of the sample.

Broader findings and caveats from the paper: Small sample size (n of about 30) and many exploratory analyses mean the results are intended to be hypothesis-generating. A pretreatment peripheral blood TCR clonality below the median was linked to improved progression-free and overall survival. Patients with durable benefit showed greater expansion of tumor-associated TCR clones in peripheral blood 3 weeks after starting treatment (n ≈ 22, p = 0.022).

In the paper's terms, the time point label means: pretreatment peripheral blood. The cohort comprised roughly 30 patients with locally advanced or metastatic urothelial carcinoma treated at Memorial Sloan Kettering on a trial protocol. Peripheral blood mononuclear cells were collected pretreatment and during treatment, with between 1 and 8 total time points obtained per patient. The Qiagen DNeasy Blood extraction kit was used to purify genomic DNA from total PBMCs and tumor samples. PBMCs were collected pretreatment and during treatment and were isolated and stored as previously described. Specimen: PBMCs, collected around atezolizumab (anti-PD-L1) treatment. The chain couples TRBV2 to TRBJ2-3; no D gene call is confident. The receptor was isolated from a woman of 80 years or more with urothelial cancer. The base sequence is TGTGCCAGTGACACAACAGATACGCAGTATTTT. This translates into CASDTTDTQYF.